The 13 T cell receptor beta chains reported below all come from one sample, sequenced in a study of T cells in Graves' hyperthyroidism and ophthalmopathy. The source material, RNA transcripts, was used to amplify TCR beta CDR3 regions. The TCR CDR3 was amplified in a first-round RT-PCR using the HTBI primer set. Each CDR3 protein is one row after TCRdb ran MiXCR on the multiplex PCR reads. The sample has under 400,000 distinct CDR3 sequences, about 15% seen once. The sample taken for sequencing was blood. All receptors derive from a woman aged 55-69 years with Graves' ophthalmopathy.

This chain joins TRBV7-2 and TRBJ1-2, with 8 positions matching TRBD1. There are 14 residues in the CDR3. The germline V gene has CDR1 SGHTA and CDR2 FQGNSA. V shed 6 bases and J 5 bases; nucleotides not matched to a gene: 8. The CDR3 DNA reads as TGTGCCAGCAGTCAGGGGGCCGAGTCGTATGGCTACACCTTC. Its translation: CASSQGAESYGYTF.

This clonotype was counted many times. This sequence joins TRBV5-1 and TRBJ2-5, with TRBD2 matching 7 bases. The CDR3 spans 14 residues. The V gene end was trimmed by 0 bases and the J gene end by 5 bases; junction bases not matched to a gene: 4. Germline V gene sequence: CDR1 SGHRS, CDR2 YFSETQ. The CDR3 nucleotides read TGCGCCAGCAGCTTGGGCGGGAGAGAGGAGACCCAGTACTTC. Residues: CASSLGGREETQYF.

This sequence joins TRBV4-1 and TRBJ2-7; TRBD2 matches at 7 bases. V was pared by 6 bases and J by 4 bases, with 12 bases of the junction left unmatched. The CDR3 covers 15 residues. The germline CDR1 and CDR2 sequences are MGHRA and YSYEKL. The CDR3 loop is CASSDAGTTVYEQYF. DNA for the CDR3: TGCGCCAGCAGTGACGCCGGGACTACTGTGTACGAGCAGTACTTC.

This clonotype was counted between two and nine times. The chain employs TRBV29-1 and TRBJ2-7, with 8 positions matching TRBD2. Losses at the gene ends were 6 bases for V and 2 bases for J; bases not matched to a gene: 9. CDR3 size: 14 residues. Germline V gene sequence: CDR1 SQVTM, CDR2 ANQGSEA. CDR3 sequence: CSVVRGGRPYEQYF. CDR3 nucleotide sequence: TGCAGCGTCGTAAGGGGCGGGAGGCCCTACGAGCAGTACTTC.

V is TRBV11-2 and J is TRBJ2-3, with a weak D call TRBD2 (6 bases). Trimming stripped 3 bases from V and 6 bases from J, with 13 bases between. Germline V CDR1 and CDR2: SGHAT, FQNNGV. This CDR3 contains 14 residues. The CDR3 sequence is CASSLEGPWDTQYF. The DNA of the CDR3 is TGTGCCAGCAGCTTGGAGGGGCCGTGGGATACGCAGTATTTT. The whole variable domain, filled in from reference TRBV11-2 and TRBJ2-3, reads EAGVAQSPRYKIIEKRQSVAFWCNPISGHATLYWYQQILGQGPKLLIQFQNNGVVDDSQLPKDRFSAERLKGVDSTLKIQPAKLEDSAVYLCASSLEGPWDTQYFGPGTRLTVL.

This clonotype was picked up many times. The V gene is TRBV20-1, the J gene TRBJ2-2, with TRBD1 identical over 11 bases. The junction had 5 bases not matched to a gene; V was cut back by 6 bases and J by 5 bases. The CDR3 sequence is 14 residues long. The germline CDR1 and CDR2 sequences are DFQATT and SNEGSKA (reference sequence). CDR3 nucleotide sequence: TGCAGTGCGACCGGGACAGGGGGAACCGGGGAGCTGTTTTTT. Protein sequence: CSATGTGGTGELFF.

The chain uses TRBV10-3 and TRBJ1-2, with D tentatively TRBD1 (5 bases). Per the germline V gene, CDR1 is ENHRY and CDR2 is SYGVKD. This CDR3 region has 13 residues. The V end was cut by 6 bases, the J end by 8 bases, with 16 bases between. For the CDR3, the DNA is TGTGCCATCAGGGGCCTGTGGGACGGCGGCTACACCTTC. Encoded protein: CAIRGLWDGGYTF.

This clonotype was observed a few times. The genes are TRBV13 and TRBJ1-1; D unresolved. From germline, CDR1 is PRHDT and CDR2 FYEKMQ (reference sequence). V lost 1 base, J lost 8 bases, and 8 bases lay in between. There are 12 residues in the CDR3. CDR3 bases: TGTGCCAGCAGCTTAGTGGCGGCCGAAGCTTTCTTT. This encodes CASSLVAAEAFF.

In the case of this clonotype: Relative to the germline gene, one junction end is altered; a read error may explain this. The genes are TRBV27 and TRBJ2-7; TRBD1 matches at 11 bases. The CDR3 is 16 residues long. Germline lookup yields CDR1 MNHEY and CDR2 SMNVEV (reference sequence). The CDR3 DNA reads TGTGCCAGCAGTCCCGGACAGGGGGCGAATATCTACGATCAGTACTTC. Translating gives CASSPGQGANIYDQYF.

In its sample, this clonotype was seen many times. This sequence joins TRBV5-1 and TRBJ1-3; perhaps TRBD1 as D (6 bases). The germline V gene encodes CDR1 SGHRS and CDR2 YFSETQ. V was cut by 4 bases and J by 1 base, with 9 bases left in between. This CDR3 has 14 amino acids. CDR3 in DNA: TGCGCCAGCAGCCCAGGGACATCTGGAAACACCATATATTTT. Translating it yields CASSPGTSGNTIYF.

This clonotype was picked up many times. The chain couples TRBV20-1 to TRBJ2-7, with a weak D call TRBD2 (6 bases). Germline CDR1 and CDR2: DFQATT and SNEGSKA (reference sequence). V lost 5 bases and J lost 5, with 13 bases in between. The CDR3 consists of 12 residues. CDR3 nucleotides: TGCAGTGCTCCGGAGGGTGGAGACGAGCAGTACTTC. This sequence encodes CSAPEGGDEQYF.

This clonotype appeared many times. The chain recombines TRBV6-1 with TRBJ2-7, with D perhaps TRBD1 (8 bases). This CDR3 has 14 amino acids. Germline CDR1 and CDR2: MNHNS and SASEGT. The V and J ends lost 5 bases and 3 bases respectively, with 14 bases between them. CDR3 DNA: TGTGCCAGCAGTAGCGGGACAGGTAACTACGAGCAGTACTTC. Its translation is CASSSGTGNYEQYF.

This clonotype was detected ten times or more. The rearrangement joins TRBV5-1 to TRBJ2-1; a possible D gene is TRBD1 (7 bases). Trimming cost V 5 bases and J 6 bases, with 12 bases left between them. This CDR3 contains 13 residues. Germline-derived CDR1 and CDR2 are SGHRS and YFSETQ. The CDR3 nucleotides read TGCGCCAGCAGGAGGCAGGGGGGCAATGAGCAGTTCTTC. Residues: CASRRQGGNEQFF.